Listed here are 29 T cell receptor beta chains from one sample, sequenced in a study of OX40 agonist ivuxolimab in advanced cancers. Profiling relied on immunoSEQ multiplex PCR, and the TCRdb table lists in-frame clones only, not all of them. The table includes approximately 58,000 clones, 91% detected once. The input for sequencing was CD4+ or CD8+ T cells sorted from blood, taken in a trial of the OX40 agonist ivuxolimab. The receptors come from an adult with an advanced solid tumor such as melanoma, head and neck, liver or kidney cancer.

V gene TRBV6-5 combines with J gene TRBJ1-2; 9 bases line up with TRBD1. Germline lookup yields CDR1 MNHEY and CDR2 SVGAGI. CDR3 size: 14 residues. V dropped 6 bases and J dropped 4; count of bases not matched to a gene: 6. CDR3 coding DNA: TGTGCCAGCAGCTCCGGACAGGGGACCTATGGCTACACCTTC. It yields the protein CASSSGQGTYGYTF.

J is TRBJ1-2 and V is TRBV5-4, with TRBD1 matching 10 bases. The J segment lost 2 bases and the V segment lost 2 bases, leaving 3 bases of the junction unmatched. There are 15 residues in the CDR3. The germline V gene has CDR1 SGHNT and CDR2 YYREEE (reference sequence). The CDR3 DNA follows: TGTGCCAGCAGCTTATGGACAGGGGGAAACTATGGCTACACCTTC. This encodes CASSLWTGGNYGYTF.

Here the CDR3 reads CASSLGVPGLAGNNEQFF. For the CDR3, the DNA is TGTGCCAGCAGCTTAGGAGTCCCGGGACTAGCGGGTAACAATGAGCAGTTCTTC. The J gene is TRBJ2-1, the V gene TRBV7-6, with TRBD2 matching over 12 bases. CDR1 is SGHVS, CDR2 FNYEAQ, per germline. Trimming at V came to 1 base and at J to 5 bases, leaving 9 bases not matched to a gene. The CDR3 spans 18 residues.

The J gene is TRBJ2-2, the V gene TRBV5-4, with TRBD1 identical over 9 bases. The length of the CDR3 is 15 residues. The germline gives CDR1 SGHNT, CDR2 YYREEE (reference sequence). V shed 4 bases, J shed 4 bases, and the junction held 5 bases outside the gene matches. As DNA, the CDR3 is TGTGCCAGCAGCCAAACACAGGGGGCCACCGGGGAGCTGTTTTTT. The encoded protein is CASSQTQGATGELFF.

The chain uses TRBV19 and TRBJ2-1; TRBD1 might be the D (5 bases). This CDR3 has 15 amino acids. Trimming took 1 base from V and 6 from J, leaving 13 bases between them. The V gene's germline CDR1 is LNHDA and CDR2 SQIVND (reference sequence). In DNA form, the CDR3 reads TGTGCCAGTAGTATAGCCGATGGGGCCTCCAATGAGCAGTTCTTC. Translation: CASSIADGASNEQFF.

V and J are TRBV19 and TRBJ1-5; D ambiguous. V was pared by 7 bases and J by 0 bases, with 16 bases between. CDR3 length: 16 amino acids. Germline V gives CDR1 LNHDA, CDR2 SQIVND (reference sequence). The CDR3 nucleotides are TGTGCCAGTAACTCGTTGGCTGCGGATAGCAATCAGCCCCAGCATTTT. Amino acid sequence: CASNSLAADSNQPQHF.

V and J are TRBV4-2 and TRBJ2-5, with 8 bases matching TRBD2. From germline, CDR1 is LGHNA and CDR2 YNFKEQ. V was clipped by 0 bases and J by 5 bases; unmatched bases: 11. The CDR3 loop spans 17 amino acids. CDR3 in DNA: TGTGCCAGCAGCCAAGACCCACCCAGCGGGAGCGGGGAGACCCAGTACTTC. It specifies CASSQDPPSGSGETQYF.

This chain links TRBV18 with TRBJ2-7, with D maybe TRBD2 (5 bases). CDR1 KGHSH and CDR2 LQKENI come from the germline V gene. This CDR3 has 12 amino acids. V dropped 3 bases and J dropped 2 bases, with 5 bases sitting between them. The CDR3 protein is CASSPGTYEQYF. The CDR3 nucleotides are TGTGCCAGCTCACCCGGGACCTACGAGCAGTACTTC.

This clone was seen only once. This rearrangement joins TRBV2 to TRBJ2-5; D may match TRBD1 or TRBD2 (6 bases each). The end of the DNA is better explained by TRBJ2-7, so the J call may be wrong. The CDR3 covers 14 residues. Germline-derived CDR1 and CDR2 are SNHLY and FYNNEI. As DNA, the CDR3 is TGTGCCAGCAGTACAGAGGGGGGCTCCTACGAGCAGTACTTC. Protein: CASSTEGGSYEQYF.

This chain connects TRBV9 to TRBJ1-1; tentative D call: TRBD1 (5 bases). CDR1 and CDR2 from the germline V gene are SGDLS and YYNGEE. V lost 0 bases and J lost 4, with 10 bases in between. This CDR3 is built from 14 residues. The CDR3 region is CASSVGGVITEAFF. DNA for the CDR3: TGTGCCAGCAGCGTAGGGGGGGTTATCACTGAAGCTTTCTTT.

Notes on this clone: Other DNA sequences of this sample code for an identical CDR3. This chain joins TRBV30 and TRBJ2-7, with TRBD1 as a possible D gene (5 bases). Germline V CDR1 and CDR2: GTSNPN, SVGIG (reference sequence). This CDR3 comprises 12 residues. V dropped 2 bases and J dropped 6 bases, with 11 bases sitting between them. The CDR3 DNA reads TGTGCCTGGAGTCTCACAGGTAGCGAGCAGTACTTC. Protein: CAWSLTGSEQYF.

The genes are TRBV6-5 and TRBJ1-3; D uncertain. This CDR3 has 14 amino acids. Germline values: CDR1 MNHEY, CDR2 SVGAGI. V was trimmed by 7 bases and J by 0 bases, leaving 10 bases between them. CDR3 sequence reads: CASTLSLSGNTIYF. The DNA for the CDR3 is TGTGCCAGCACCCTCTCCCTCTCTGGAAACACCATATATTTT.

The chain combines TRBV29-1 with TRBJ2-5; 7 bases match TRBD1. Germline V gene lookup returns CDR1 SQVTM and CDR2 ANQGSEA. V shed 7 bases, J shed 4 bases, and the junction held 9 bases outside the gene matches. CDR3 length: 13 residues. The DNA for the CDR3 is TGCAGCGCAATCCGACAGGGCGCAGAGACCCAGTACTTC. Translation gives CSAIRQGAETQYF.

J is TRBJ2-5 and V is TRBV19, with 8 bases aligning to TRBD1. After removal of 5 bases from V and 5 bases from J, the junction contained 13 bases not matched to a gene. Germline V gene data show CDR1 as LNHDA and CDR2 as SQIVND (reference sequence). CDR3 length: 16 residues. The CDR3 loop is CASSLLSQGAQETQYF. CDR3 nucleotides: TGTGCCAGTAGTTTACTCTCCCAGGGGGCACAGGAGACCCAGTACTTC.

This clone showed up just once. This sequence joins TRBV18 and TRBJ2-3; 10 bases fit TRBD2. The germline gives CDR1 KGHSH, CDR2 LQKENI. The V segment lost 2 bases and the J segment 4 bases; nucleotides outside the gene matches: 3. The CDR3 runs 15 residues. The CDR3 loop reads CASSPVAGGPDTQYF. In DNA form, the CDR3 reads TGTGCCAGCTCACCAGTAGCGGGAGGCCCAGATACGCAGTATTTT.

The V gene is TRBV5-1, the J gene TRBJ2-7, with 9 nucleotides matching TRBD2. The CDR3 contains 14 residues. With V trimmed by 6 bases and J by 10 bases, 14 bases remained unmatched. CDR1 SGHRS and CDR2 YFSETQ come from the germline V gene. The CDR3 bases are TGCGCCAGCAAAGCGGGAGGAGGCCCTGGGGCCCAGTACTTC. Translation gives CASKAGGGPGAQYF. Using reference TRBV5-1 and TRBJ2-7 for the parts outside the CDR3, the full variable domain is KAGVTQTPRYLIKTRGQQVTLSCSPISGHRSVSWYQQTPGQGLQFLFEYFSETQRNKGNFPGRFSGRQFSNSRSEMNVSTLELGDSALYLCASKAGGGPGAQYFGPGTRLTVT.

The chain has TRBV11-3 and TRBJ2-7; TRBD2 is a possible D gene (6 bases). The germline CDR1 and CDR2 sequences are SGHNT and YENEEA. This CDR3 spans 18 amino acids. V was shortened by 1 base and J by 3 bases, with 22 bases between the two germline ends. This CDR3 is CASSLVRWANVADYEQYF. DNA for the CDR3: TGTGCCAGCAGCTTAGTTCGGTGGGCAAATGTAGCGGACTACGAGCAGTACTTC.

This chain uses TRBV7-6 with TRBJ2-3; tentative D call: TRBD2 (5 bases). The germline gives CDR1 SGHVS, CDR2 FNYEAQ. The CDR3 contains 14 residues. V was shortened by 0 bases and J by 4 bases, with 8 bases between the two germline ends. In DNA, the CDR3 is TGTGCCAGCAGCTTAGCCCCGGGATCAGATACGCAGTATTTT. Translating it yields CASSLAPGSDTQYF.

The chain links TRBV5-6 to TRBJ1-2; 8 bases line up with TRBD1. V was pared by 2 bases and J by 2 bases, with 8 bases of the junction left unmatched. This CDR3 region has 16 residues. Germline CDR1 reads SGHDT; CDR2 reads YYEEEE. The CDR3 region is CASSFTGTGVNYGYTF. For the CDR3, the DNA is TGTGCCAGCAGCTTCACCGGGACAGGAGTAAACTATGGCTACACCTTC. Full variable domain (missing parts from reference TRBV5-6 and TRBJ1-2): DAGVTQSPTHLIKTRGQQVTLRCSPKSGHDTVSWYQQALGQGPQFIFQYYEEEERQRGNFPDRFSGHQFPNYSSELNVNALLLGDSALYLCASSFTGTGVNYGYTFGSGTRLTVV.

The CDR3 protein is CASSATTAHEQYF. CDR3 sequence (DNA): TGTGCCAGCAGCGCCACGACAGCCCACGAGCAGTACTTC. This chain links TRBV9 with TRBJ2-7; a possible D gene is TRBD1 (5 bases). This CDR3 is built from 13 residues. The germline gives CDR1 SGDLS, CDR2 YYNGEE. Trimming removed 3 bases from V and 5 bases from J, with 12 bases in between.

CDR3 sequence reads: CASSPPLLVGQAIRPQHF. The CDR3 DNA reads as TGTGCCAGCTCACCACCCCTCCTGGTGGGACAGGCTATTAGGCCCCAGCATTTT. V and J are TRBV18 and TRBJ1-5; 8 bases align to TRBD1. Looked up from germline, CDR1 is KGHSH and CDR2 is LQKENI. This CDR3 region has 18 residues. Germline trimming cut 0 bases from V and 9 bases from J; bases unmatched to any gene: 16.

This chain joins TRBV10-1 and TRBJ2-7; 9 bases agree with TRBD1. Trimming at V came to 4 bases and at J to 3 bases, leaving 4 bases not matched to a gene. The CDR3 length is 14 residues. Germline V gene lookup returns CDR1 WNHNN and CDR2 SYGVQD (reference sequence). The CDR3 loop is CASSGRTGDYEQYF. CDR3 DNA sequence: TGCGCCAGCAGTGGCCGGACAGGGGACTACGAGCAGTACTTC.

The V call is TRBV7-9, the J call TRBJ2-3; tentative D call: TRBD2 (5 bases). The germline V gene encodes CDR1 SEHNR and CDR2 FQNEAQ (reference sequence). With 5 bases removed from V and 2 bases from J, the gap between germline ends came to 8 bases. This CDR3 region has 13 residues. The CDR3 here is CASSVRDTDTQYF. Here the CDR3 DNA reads TGTGCCAGCAGCGTCCGGGACACAGATACGCAGTATTTT.

The CDR3 here is CASSQTFGVHPQSYEQYF. The DNA for the CDR3 is TGCGCCAGCAGTCAAACCTTCGGGGTGCACCCGCAATCCTACGAGCAGTACTTC. The chain uses TRBV23-1 and TRBJ2-7; D possibly corresponds to TRBD2 (5 bases). TRBV23-1 is an ORF, and what it does is uncertain. The V end was cut by 2 bases, the J end by 1 base, with 21 bases between. The CDR3 covers 18 residues.

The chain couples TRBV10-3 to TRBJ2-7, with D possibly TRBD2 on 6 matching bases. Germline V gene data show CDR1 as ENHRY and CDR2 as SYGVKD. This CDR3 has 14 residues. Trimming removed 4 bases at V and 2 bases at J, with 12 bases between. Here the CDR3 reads CAISAGGVPYEQYF. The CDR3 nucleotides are TGTGCCATCAGTGCTGGCGGGGTTCCCTACGAGCAGTACTTC.

The CDR3 nucleotides read TGTGCCAGCAGCGCCGGGAGGGAAGCTTTCTTT. Translating gives CASSAGREAFF. This sequence joins TRBV7-9 and TRBJ1-1; no reliable D call. The CDR3 totals 11 residues. Germline assignment: CDR1 SEHNR and CDR2 FQNEAQ (reference sequence). V was pared by 5 bases and J by 8 bases, with 9 bases between.

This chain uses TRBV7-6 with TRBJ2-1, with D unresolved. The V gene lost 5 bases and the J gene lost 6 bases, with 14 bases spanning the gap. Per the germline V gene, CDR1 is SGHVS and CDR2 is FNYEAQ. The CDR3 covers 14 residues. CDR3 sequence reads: CASSTGEVGNEQFF. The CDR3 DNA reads TGTGCCAGCAGCACTGGTGAAGTCGGCAATGAGCAGTTCTTC.

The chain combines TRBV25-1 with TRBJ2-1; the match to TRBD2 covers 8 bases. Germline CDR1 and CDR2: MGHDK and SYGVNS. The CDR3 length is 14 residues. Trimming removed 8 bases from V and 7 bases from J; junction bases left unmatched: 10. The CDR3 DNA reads TGTGCCAGCCTTCGCAGCGGGAGTCGGAATGAGCAGTTCTTC. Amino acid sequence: CASLRSGSRNEQFF. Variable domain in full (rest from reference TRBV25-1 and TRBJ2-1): EADIYQTPRYLVIGTGKKITLECSQTMGHDKMYWYQQDPGMELHLIHYSYGVNSTEKGDLSSESTVSRIRTEHFPLTLESARPSHTSQYLCASLRSGSRNEQFFGPGTRLTVL.

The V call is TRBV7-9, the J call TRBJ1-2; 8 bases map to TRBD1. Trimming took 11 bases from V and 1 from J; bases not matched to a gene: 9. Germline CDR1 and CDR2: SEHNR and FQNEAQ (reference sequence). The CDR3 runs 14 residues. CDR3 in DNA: TGTGCCTTACAAACAGGGGGATATAACTATGGCTACACCTTC. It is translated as CALQTGGYNYGYTF. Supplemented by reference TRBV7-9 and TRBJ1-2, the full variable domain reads DTGVSQNPRHKITKRGQNVTFRCDPISEHNRLYWYRQTLGQGPEFLTYFQNEAQLEKSRLLSDRFSAERPKGSFSTLEIQRTEQGDSAMYLCALQTGGYNYGYTFGSGTRLTVV.